The rows below give T cell receptor beta chains drawn from one sample of a study of Ad26.COV2.S vaccination and SARS-CoV-2 variants. The method was immunoSEQ multiplex PCR; TCRdb's version includes in-frame clones alone and lacks a portion of them. The profile covers some 390,000 clones, with about nine tenths appearing a single time and roughly 3.5% taken by the ten largest. This sample comprised peripheral blood, obtained in a trial of Ad26.COV2.S vaccine versus placebo. Receptors originate from a person between 18 and 65 years old who received the Ad26.COV2.S COVID-19 vaccine or a placebo. The CDR3 runs from the conserved cysteine through the conserved F or W. The D gene is left open where the match is weak. Clone size is given for some rows only: seen once, a few or many times, or a class if the clone is expanded.

j_call clone_size d_call v_call cdr3_aa cdr3_nt
TRBJ2-1 few NA TRBV18 CASSPLAGDDNEQFF TGTGCCAGCTCACCACTAGCAGGTGATGACAATGAGCAGTTCTTC
TRBJ2-2 NA NA TRBV11-2 CASSFFTIGANTGELFF TGTGCCAGCAGCTTTTTTACTATAGGGGCCAACACCGGGGAGCTGTTTTTT
TRBJ1-1 NA NA TRBV14 CASSQGSLTFF TGTGCCAGCAGCCAAGGGTCGTTAACTTTCTTT
TRBJ2-3 NA TRBD2 TRBV9 CASSVVLAGAKGDTQYF TGTGCCAGCAGCGTAGTTCTAGCGGGGGCCAAGGGAGATACGCAGTATTTT
TRBJ1-1 NA NA TRBV4-2 CASSQDKGMNTEAFF TGTGCCAGCAGCCAAGACAAGGGCATGAACACTGAAGCTTTCTTT
TRBJ1-4 NA TRBD1 TRBV5-1 CASSSRTGLGEKLFF TGCGCCAGCAGCTCTCGGACAGGTCTTGGGGAAAAACTGTTTTTT
TRBJ1-5 NA NA TRBV25-1 CASSDQGSNQPQHF TGTGCCAGCAGTGACCAGGGGAGCAATCAGCCCCAGCATTTT
TRBJ1-6 NA TRBD1 TRBV27 CASSRGQDNSPLHF TGTGCCAGCAGCCGGGGACAGGATAATTCACCCCTCCACTTT
TRBJ2-7 NA NA TRBV19 CASSFGRQSSYEQYF TGTGCCAGTAGTTTCGGCCGACAGTCCTCCTACGAGCAGTACTTC
TRBJ1-1 once NA TRBV5-1 CASSLEGYANTEAFF TGCGCCAGCAGCTTGGAGGGGTACGCGAACACTGAAGCTTTCTTT
TRBJ2-1 NA NA TRBV24-1 CATSDLQDPSDEQFF TGTGCCACCAGTGATTTGCAGGACCCCTCGGATGAGCAGTTCTTC
TRBJ2-3 NA NA TRBV5-4 CASSLDLSENTDTQYF TGTGCCAGCAGCTTGGATCTTTCGGAGAACACAGATACGCAGTATTTT
TRBJ2-3 NA TRBD2 TRBV13 CASSQTSGGPDTQYF TGTGCCAGCAGCCAGACTAGCGGGGGACCAGATACGCAGTATTTT
TRBJ1-2 NA NA TRBV6-5 CASTTGTFYGYTF TGTGCCAGCACTACCGGGACCTTTTATGGCTACACCTTC
TRBJ2-7 NA TRBD2 TRBV4-1 CASSHLAGEPEIYEQYF TGCGCCAGCAGCCATTTAGCGGGGGAGCCAGAGATCTACGAGCAGTACTTC
TRBJ2-1 NA NA TRBV5-1 CASSLGVGGAIYYNEQFF TGCGCCAGCAGCTTGGGTGTCGGGGGCGCAATATACTACAATGAGCAGTTCTTC
TRBJ2-2 NA NA TRBV19 CATERDTGELFF TGTGCCACCGAGCGGGACACCGGGGAGCTGTTTTTT
TRBJ1-2 NA TRBD1 TRBV4-3 CASSQDFSGGSDYYGYTF TGCGCCAGCAGCCAAGATTTTTCAGGGGGATCTGATTACTATGGCTACACCTTC
TRBJ1-4 NA NA TRBV19 CASRDSSATNEKLFF TGTGCCAGTAGGGACAGCAGTGCAACTAATGAAAAACTGTTTTTT
TRBJ2-3 NA NA TRBV4-1 CASSPNHEETDTQYF TGCGCCAGCAGCCCGAATCACGAGGAGACAGATACGCAGTATTTT
TRBJ1-1 NA NA TRBV20-1 CSASSQSKKTEAFF TGCAGTGCTAGTTCCCAGTCTAAGAAGACTGAAGCTTTCTTT